This TCR beta chain was sequenced for a study of cytotoxic CD8 clonotypes in ibrutinib-treated CLL. The wider study: Recorded responses included some 24 partial and 2 complete; following median around 68 months, approximately 14 stayed remitted and about 12 progressed.

CDR1 is SGHTA and CDR2 is FQGNSA in the germline V gene. The CDR3 runs to 15 residues. Germline trimming cut 1 base from V and 7 bases from J; bases unmatched to any gene: 6. TCRdb's table, derived via immunoSEQ multiplex PCR, lists solely in-frame clones and lacks some. The sample yields over 140,000 clones, over 75% seen once. Note on this clone: Its antigen is currently unknown.

Overall study results and limits: Sampling times differed between sustained-remission and progressing patients.

This TCR was sampled from a human donor with chronic lymphocytic leukemia. The source material was PBMCs, sampled after 36 months of ibrutinib treatment. The chain combines TRBV7-2 with TRBJ1-4; 7 bases fit TRBD1. CDR3 sequence reads: CASSLGQGGSEKLFF. In nucleotides, the CDR3 is TGTGCCAGCAGCTTAGGACAGGGTGGTAGTGAAAAACTGTTTTTT.